These 27 T cell receptor beta chains were sequenced from one sample in a study of blood T cell repertoires in COVID-19. Assay: immunoSEQ multiplex PCR; the TCRdb copy retains only in-frame clones and omits some. The table shows 15,000 or so clones, with about 86% occurring only once. Sequencing input: peripheral blood. All receptors come from a human donor in a cohort sampled during active COVID-19.

The chain joins TRBV2 to TRBJ1-1; D is perhaps TRBD1 (5 bases). The germline CDR1 and CDR2 sequences are SNHLY and FYNNEI. This CDR3 region has 13 residues. V was clipped by 5 bases and J by 2 bases, with 9 bases between them. The CDR3 DNA is TGTGCCAGCAGTTCACAGGCCAACACTGAAGCTTTCTTT. It specifies CASSSQANTEAFF.

Only one count was recorded for this clone. The chain recombines TRBV11-2 with TRBJ2-5; 9 bases match TRBD1. The ends lost 6 bases at V and 5 bases at J; junction bases unmatched: 7. The CDR3 has 14 residues. Germline loops: CDR1 SGHAT, CDR2 FQNNGV. The CDR3: CASRVRDRAETQYF. The CDR3 DNA follows: TGTGCCAGCAGGGTCCGGGACAGGGCTGAGACCCAGTACTTC.

The chain combines TRBV4-2 with TRBJ2-3; unclear D gene. The CDR3 covers 15 residues. Germline lookup yields CDR1 LGHNA and CDR2 YNFKEQ. V lost 3 bases, J lost 2 bases, and 12 bases lay in between. The chain's CDR3 is CASSHSQPSTDTQYF. The CDR3 DNA is TGTGCCAGCAGCCACTCACAACCCTCCACAGATACGCAGTATTTT.

J is TRBJ2-3 and V is TRBV15; a weak D match, TRBD1 (7 bases). The germline V gene has CDR1 LNHNV and CDR2 YYDKDF (reference sequence). This CDR3 has 16 residues. V lost 3 bases, J lost 2 bases, and 15 bases lay in between. CDR3 sequence (DNA): TGTGCCACCAGCAGGCGGACAGGAGGGGCCACAGATACGCAGTATTTT. Amino acid sequence: CATSRRTGGATDTQYF.

In nucleotides, the CDR3 is TGTGCCAGCAGCTTAGACAGGACAGGGGGCCGCGAGCAGTACTTC. Protein: CASSLDRTGGREQYF. The chain couples TRBV7-2 to TRBJ2-7; 11 bases fit TRBD1. J gave up 6 bases and V 1 base, and 5 bases lay outside the gene matches. Germline values: CDR1 SGHTA, CDR2 FQGNSA. The CDR3 is 15 residues long.

This chain links TRBV19 with TRBJ1-1, with 8 bases lining up with TRBD1. The CDR3 totals 15 residues. CDR1 is LNHDA, CDR2 SQIVND, per germline (reference sequence). Trimming took 0 bases from V and 4 from J; bases not matched to a gene: 4. The CDR3 here is CASSIEAGGTTEAFF. For the CDR3, the DNA is TGTGCCAGTAGTATAGAGGCAGGGGGCACCACTGAAGCTTTCTTT.

CDR3 in amino acids: CASSQEYAGANSPLHF. The DNA for the CDR3 is TGTGCCAGCAGCCAAGAGTATGCAGGGGCTAATTCACCCCTCCACTTT. The gene calls are TRBV4-2 and TRBJ1-6; D is perhaps TRBD1 (6 bases). CDR3 length: 16 residues. Per the germline V gene, CDR1 is LGHNA and CDR2 is YNFKEQ. V shed 0 bases and J shed 6 bases, with 12 bases lying between them.

This clone occurred once. The genes are TRBV18 and TRBJ1-1; no clear D. Trimming shortened V by 6 bases and J by 1 base, and 9 bases separated the two germline ends. Germline V gives CDR1 KGHSH, CDR2 LQKENI. There are 13 residues in the CDR3. DNA of the CDR3: TGTGCCAGCTCCCAGGATGCGAACACTGAAGCTTTCTTT. The encoded protein is CASSQDANTEAFF.

This chain connects TRBV11-1 to TRBJ1-1; TRBD1 might be the D (5 bases). This CDR3 has 12 amino acids. CDR1 is SGHAT and CDR2 is FQDESV in the germline V gene (reference sequence). V was shortened by 3 bases and J by 4 bases, with 6 bases between the two germline ends. The CDR3 is CASSFRATEAFF. CDR3 sequence (DNA): TGTGCCAGCAGCTTCAGGGCCACTGAAGCTTTCTTT. Full variable domain (missing parts from reference TRBV11-1 and TRBJ1-1): EAEVAQSPRYKITEKSQAVAFWCDPISGHATLYWYRQILGQGPELLVQFQDESVVDDSQLPKDRFSAERLKGVDSTLKIQPAELGDSAMYLCASSFRATEAFFGQGTRLTVV.

The J gene is TRBJ2-3, the V gene TRBV7-8, with D possibly matching TRBD1 (6 bases). Germline V CDR1 and CDR2: SGHVS, FQNEAQ. This CDR3 has 17 residues. The V and J ends lost 5 bases and 1 base respectively, with 19 bases between them. CDR3 amino acids: CASSPHTTGFGTDTQYF. The CDR3 DNA is TGTGCCAGCAGCCCCCACACAACAGGGTTCGGCACAGATACGCAGTATTTT.

The gene calls are TRBV19 and TRBJ1-1; D remains ambiguous. In germline, CDR1 is LNHDA, CDR2 SQIVND (reference sequence). V shed 2 bases and J shed 2 bases, with 6 bases lying between them. The CDR3 runs to 13 residues. The DNA of the CDR3 is TGTGCCAGTAGTATATTCAGAAACACTGAAGCTTTCTTT. This codes for CASSIFRNTEAFF.

The V gene is TRBV5-1, the J gene TRBJ2-7; the D gene is possibly TRBD1 (6 bases). With 4 bases removed from V and 4 bases from J, the gap between germline ends came to 18 bases. Looked up from germline, CDR1 is SGHRS and CDR2 is YFSETQ. This CDR3 has 15 residues. In DNA, the CDR3 is TGCGCCAGCAGCCTTGGCCCCCTAGGGGGTTACGAGCAGTACTTC. Translation: CASSLGPLGGYEQYF.

The chain is built from TRBV5-1 and TRBJ2-5; 11 bases line up with TRBD2. Germline V gives CDR1 SGHRS, CDR2 YFSETQ. With V trimmed by 2 bases and J by 4 bases, 4 bases remained unmatched. This CDR3 has 15 residues. The CDR3 nucleotides read TGCGCCAGCAGCTTACCGGGACTAGCGGCAGAGACCCAGTACTTC. Translating gives CASSLPGLAAETQYF. The whole variable domain, filled in from reference TRBV5-1 and TRBJ2-5, reads KAGVTQTPRYLIKTRGQQVTLSCSPISGHRSVSWYQQTPGQGLQFLFEYFSETQRNKGNFPGRFSGRQFSNSRSEMNVSTLELGDSALYLCASSLPGLAAETQYFGPGTRLLVL.

This chain joins TRBV7-3 and TRBJ1-2; 8 positions match TRBD1. V trimming: 5 bases; J trimming: 8 bases; junction bases outside the gene matches: 10. This CDR3 has 14 residues. Germline assignment: CDR1 SGHTA and CDR2 FQGTGA. The CDR3, as DNA: TGTGCCAGCAGCGCAGGACAGGGCCCGGGAGGCTACACCTTC. Its protein is CASSAGQGPGGYTF.

V gene TRBV7-2 combines with J gene TRBJ2-7; no clear D gene. The CDR3 length is 14 residues. Germline V gives CDR1 SGHTA, CDR2 FQGNSA. Trimming removed 0 bases at V and 0 bases at J, with 6 bases between. The CDR3 reads CASSLAPSSYEQYF. CDR3 coding DNA: TGTGCCAGCAGCTTAGCTCCGAGCTCCTACGAGCAGTACTTC.

CDR3 amino acids: CASSSAPGQGYEQYF. CDR3 sequence (DNA): TGTGCCAGCAGTTCTGCGCCGGGACAGGGATACGAGCAGTACTTC. The genes are TRBV6-6 and TRBJ2-7; 9 bases line up with TRBD1. V shed 4 bases and J 4 bases; nucleotides not matched to a gene: 8. Germline values: CDR1 MNHNY, CDR2 SVGAGI (reference sequence). The CDR3 runs 15 residues.

This clone was seen a single time. The chain recombines TRBV9 with TRBJ2-3, with a possible D match to TRBD2 (5 bases). CDR1 SGDLS and CDR2 YYNGEE come from the germline V gene. Between the trimmed V and J ends, which lost 4 bases and 6 bases, there was a span of 15 bases. There are 14 residues in the CDR3. The CDR3 spells CASSPRPRGDTQYF. CDR3 sequence (DNA): TGTGCCAGCAGCCCACGTCCCCGCGGGGATACGCAGTATTTT.

The chain is built from TRBV4-3 and TRBJ1-5; D remains unclear. Deletions cut 0 bases from V and 6 bases from J, with 6 bases between. CDR1 LGHNA and CDR2 YSLEER come from the germline V gene. This CDR3 contains 13 residues. This chain's CDR3 is CASSQDGSQPQHF. The DNA for the CDR3 is TGCGCCAGCAGCCAAGATGGCAGTCAGCCCCAGCATTTT.

This chain joins TRBV7-2 and TRBJ1-6; D unclear. CDR3 length: 13 amino acids. Trimming removed 1 base at V and 10 bases at J, with 8 bases between. CDR1 is SGHTA and CDR2 is FQGNSA in the germline V gene. For the CDR3, the DNA is TGTGCCAGCAGCTTAGTGAGGGAGTCACCCCTCCACTTT. As protein: CASSLVRESPLHF.

The CDR3 sequence: CASSLALGGGTEAFF. CDR3 nucleotides: TGCGCCAGCAGCTTGGCCCTCGGGGGGGGCACTGAAGCTTTCTTT. The rearrangement joins TRBV5-1 to TRBJ1-1; a possible D gene is TRBD1 (5 bases). CDR3 length equals 15 residues. V lost 0 bases and J 4 bases, leaving 13 bases between the germline ends. Germline CDR1 reads SGHRS; CDR2 reads YFSETQ.

The chain recombines TRBV4-3 with TRBJ1-6; D unclear. This CDR3 contains 14 residues. Germline V lookup: CDR1 LGHNA, CDR2 YSLEER. V lost 3 bases, J lost 10 bases, and 13 bases lay in between. The CDR3 here is CASSQNYPYSPLHF. In DNA, the CDR3 is TGCGCCAGCAGCCAGAACTATCCCTACTCACCCCTCCACTTT.

This sequence joins TRBV7-2 and TRBJ2-3; D may be TRBD2 (6 bases). The length of the CDR3 is 16 residues. Germline loops: CDR1 SGHTA, CDR2 FQGNSA. The V end lost 1 base, the J end lost 6 bases, and 17 bases lay between the germline ends. Here the CDR3 DNA reads TGTGCCAGCAGCTTAGGAGCGGGTGGGATCGGGGATACGCAGTATTTT. Its protein is CASSLGAGGIGDTQYF.

The chain carries TRBV3-1 (or the pseudogene TRBV3-2) and TRBJ1-6, with D possibly TRBD1 on 5 matching bases. CDR1 is LGHDT and CDR2 is YNNKEL in the germline V gene (reference sequence). V lost 4 bases and J lost 3, with 13 bases in between. The CDR3 loop spans 16 amino acids. The CDR3 DNA reads as TGTGCCAGCAGCCCCCGACAGCCAATCTATAATTCACCCCTCCACTTT. The encoded protein is CASSPRQPIYNSPLHF.

This clone was recorded a few times. CDR3 loop: CATLTGNYGYTF. The CDR3 DNA is TGCGCCACCCTGACAGGGAACTATGGCTACACCTTC. The chain joins TRBV10-2 to TRBJ1-2; the match to TRBD1 covers 7 bases. Germline CDR1 reads WSHSY; CDR2 reads SAAADI. Unmatched junction bases numbered 4, after V lost 10 bases and J lost 2 bases. The CDR3 sequence is 12 residues long.

The chain carries TRBV15 and TRBJ2-7, with TRBD1 as a possible D gene (5 bases). This CDR3 has 14 amino acids. The germline V and J ends were trimmed by 3 bases and 7 bases, with 16 bases remaining between them. Per the germline V gene, CDR1 is LNHNV and CDR2 is YYDKDF (reference sequence). DNA for the CDR3: TGTGCCACCAGCAGCACCCTACAGGTTTCGGAGCAGTACTTC. Amino acids: CATSSTLQVSEQYF. Supplemented by reference TRBV15 and TRBJ2-7, the full variable domain reads DAMVIQNPRYQVTQFGKPVTLSCSQTLNHNVMYWYQQKSSQAPKLLFHYYDKDFNNEADTPDNFQSRRPNTSFCFLDIRSPGLGDTAMYLCATSSTLQVSEQYFGPGTRLTVT.

The rearrangement joins TRBV19 to TRBJ2-7; the match to TRBD1 covers 7 bases. J gave up 2 bases and V 5 bases, and 9 bases lay outside the gene matches. Germline CDR1 reads LNHDA; CDR2 reads SQIVND (reference sequence). The CDR3 contains 15 residues. CDR3 loop: CASSDISGTAYEQYF. CDR3 nucleotide sequence: TGTGCCAGTAGTGACATCTCCGGGACAGCCTACGAGCAGTACTTC.

The V gene is TRBV7-2, the J gene TRBJ2-1; D possibly corresponds to TRBD1 (6 bases). This CDR3 is built from 16 residues. The germline V gene has CDR1 SGHTA and CDR2 FQGNSA. Trimming left V 0 bases short and J 4 bases short, with 13 bases between. This CDR3 is CASSLAQGTLYNEQFF. The CDR3 nucleotides read TGTGCCAGCAGCTTAGCTCAGGGGACACTATACAATGAGCAGTTCTTC.